These 27 T cell receptor beta chains originate from one sample sequenced in a study of cytomegalovirus exposure and HLA in healthy donors. PCR used 60 Vbeta primers and 13 Jbeta primers. Assay: immunoSEQ multiplex PCR; the TCRdb copy retains only in-frame clones and omits some. The table lists approximately 45,000 clones. Sequencing was carried out using PBMCs. These receptors came from a woman aged 40-49 years in good health and CMV-seronegative.

V is TRBV13 and J is TRBJ1-4, with D tentatively TRBD1 (5 bases). Germline V gene lookup returns CDR1 PRHDT and CDR2 FYEKMQ (reference sequence). V lost 0 bases and J 6 bases, leaving 8 bases between the germline ends. The CDR3 has 14 residues. The CDR3 DNA reads TGTGCCAGCAGCTTAGGCACGGGGGATGAAAAACTGTTTTTT. Its translation: CASSLGTGDEKLFF.

The V call is TRBV7-9, the J call TRBJ2-3; D possibly corresponds to TRBD2 (7 bases). From germline, CDR1 is SEHNR and CDR2 FQNEAQ (reference sequence). CDR3 length: 15 amino acids. V was pared by 5 bases and J by 6 bases, with 18 bases between. Written as DNA, the CDR3 is TGTGCCAGCAGCGGGGGGGGCACCAGTGTCGATACGCAGTATTTT. Amino acid sequence: CASSGGGTSVDTQYF.

This rearrangement joins TRBV5-4 to TRBJ2-3, with 10 bases lining up with TRBD2. The CDR3 loop spans 18 amino acids. V trimming: 0 bases; J trimming: 1 base; junction bases outside the gene matches: 8. Per the germline V gene, CDR1 is SGHNT and CDR2 is YYREEE (reference sequence). The CDR3 here is CASSLEGSGGTRTDTQYF. The CDR3 DNA reads TGTGCCAGCAGCTTGGAAGGTAGCGGGGGGACGCGCACAGATACGCAGTATTTT.

The chain couples TRBV4-2 to TRBJ1-3, with D hard to call. Germline V gene data show CDR1 as LGHNA and CDR2 as YNFKEQ. V lost 0 bases, J lost 0 bases, and 6 bases lay in between. The CDR3 is 15 residues long. The CDR3 reads CASSQDGSSGNTIYF. The CDR3 nucleotides are TGTGCCAGCAGCCAAGACGGGAGCTCTGGAAACACCATATATTTT.

This sequence joins TRBV5-1 and TRBJ2-7, with 7 nucleotides matching TRBD2. Germline assignment: CDR1 SGHRS and CDR2 YFSETQ. The CDR3 sequence is 14 residues long. The J segment lost 2 bases and the V segment lost 4 bases, leaving 6 bases of the junction unmatched. In DNA form, the CDR3 reads TGCGCCAGCAGCCCTGCCGGGACTACCTACGAGCAGTACTTC. Amino acids: CASSPAGTTYEQYF.

The chain has TRBV6-5 and TRBJ1-5; no clear D. Per the germline V gene, CDR1 is MNHEY and CDR2 is SVGAGI. The length of the CDR3 is 15 residues. Trimming removed 3 bases from V and 0 bases from J, with 9 bases in between. The CDR3 bases are TGTGCCAGCAGTTATTCGGGGAATAGCAATCAGCCCCAGCATTTT. Protein product: CASSYSGNSNQPQHF.

The rearrangement joins TRBV5-1 to TRBJ1-2, with D maybe TRBD1 (6 bases). The CDR3 runs 14 residues. CDR1 and CDR2 (germline): SGHRS, YFSETQ. Trimming removed 4 bases from V and 3 bases from J, with 13 bases in between. CDR3 coding DNA: TGCGCCAGCAGCCCCGGGACAATCGACTATGGCTACACCTTC. Translating gives CASSPGTIDYGYTF.

The chain has TRBV2 and TRBJ1-4; no clear D gene. This CDR3 contains 14 residues. Trimming removed 6 bases at V and 2 bases at J, with 10 bases between. Germline values: CDR1 SNHLY, CDR2 FYNNEI. In DNA form, the CDR3 reads TGTGCCAGCAGGGAGGGTGGGACTAATGAAAAACTGTTTTTT. Protein: CASREGGTNEKLFF.

A word on this clone: Mismatch with germline at one junction end may stem from a read error. This chain links TRBV7-7 with TRBJ2-1; 10 bases are shared with TRBD2. Per germline, CDR1 SSHAT and CDR2 FNYEAQ (reference sequence). The CDR3 consists of 14 residues. CDR3 protein: CASSLAGASDEQFF. Written as DNA, the CDR3 is TGTGCTAGCAGCCTAGCGGGAGCTAGTGATGAGCAGTTCTTC. Variable domain in full (rest from reference TRBV7-7 and TRBJ2-1): GAGVSQSPRYKVTKRGQDVTLRCDPISSHATLYWYQQALGQGPEFLTYFNYEAQPDKSGLPSDRFSAERPEGSISTLTIQRTEQRDSAMYRCASSLAGASDEQFFGPGTRLTVL.

This clone registers medium-sized (0.01 to 0.1%) by frequency. This sequence joins TRBV6-1 and TRBJ1-4, with D possibly TRBD1 on 6 matching bases. CDR3 size: 14 residues. Trimming left V 5 bases short and J 9 bases short, with 16 bases between. CDR1 and CDR2 (germline): MNHNS, SASEGT. This chain's CDR3 is CASSRTGPLKKLFF. The CDR3 region has the DNA TGTGCCAGCAGTCGAACAGGGCCCCTTAAAAAACTGTTTTTT.

The V call is TRBV10-3, the J call TRBJ1-2; 7 bases align to TRBD1. Germline CDR1 and CDR2: ENHRY and SYGVKD. The CDR3 runs 12 residues. V lost 7 bases and J lost 9; bases outside the gene matches: 8. The CDR3 coding sequence is TGTGCCATCACTAAGGACAGGTCACGCTACACCTTC. Translated, it gives CAITKDRSRYTF.

The rearrangement links TRBV6-1 to TRBJ1-1; possible D gene TRBD1, 5 bases. Trimming took 3 bases from V and 3 from J, leaving 11 bases between them. The CDR3 contains 14 residues. Germline-derived CDR1 and CDR2 are MNHNS and SASEGT. The DNA of the CDR3 is TGTGCCAGCAGTGAGGAGACAGCCGACACTGAAGCTTTCTTT. As protein: CASSEETADTEAFF.

The chain has TRBV5-4 and TRBJ2-1; TRBD2 aligns across 8 bases. J lost 2 bases, V lost 4 bases, and 8 bases had no gene match. Germline assignment: CDR1 SGHNT and CDR2 YYREEE (reference sequence). The CDR3 runs to 16 residues. The CDR3 DNA sequence: TGTGCCAGCAGCCCGGGGGGGGTAGGAGCCTACAATGAGCAGTTCTTC. Translated, it gives CASSPGGVGAYNEQFF.

The chain has TRBV9 and TRBJ2-7, with D possibly matching TRBD1 (6 bases). Trimming removed 6 bases from V and 3 bases from J, with 16 bases in between. This CDR3 comprises 14 residues. Germline V gene lookup returns CDR1 SGDLS and CDR2 YYNGEE. Here the CDR3 DNA reads TGTGCCAGCACCTACTCTCTGGACAGCTACGAGCAGTACTTC. This encodes CASTYSLDSYEQYF.

V and J are TRBV7-3 and TRBJ1-6; TRBD1 agrees at 8 bases. The V segment lost 6 bases and the J segment 8 bases; nucleotides outside the gene matches: 12. The germline V gene has CDR1 SGHTA and CDR2 FQGTGA. CDR3 length: 16 residues. Here the CDR3 reads CASRTPRTGKDSPLHF. CDR3 coding DNA: TGTGCCAGCAGAACACCGCGGACAGGGAAGGATTCACCCCTCCACTTT.

The chain combines TRBV18 with TRBJ2-2, with 7 positions matching TRBD1. From germline, CDR1 is KGHSH and CDR2 LQKENI. V lost 6 bases, J lost 0 bases, and 10 bases stayed unmatched. The CDR3 contains 17 residues. DNA of the CDR3: TGTGCCAGCTCCCCAATAGCCGGGACAGCGAACACCGGGGAGCTGTTTTTT. This gives the protein CASSPIAGTANTGELFF.

The chain employs TRBV19 and TRBJ2-7, with D maybe TRBD2 (7 bases). Germline V gene lookup returns CDR1 LNHDA and CDR2 SQIVND (reference sequence). Trimming removed 3 bases from V and 6 bases from J, with 9 bases in between. This CDR3 region has 12 residues. The CDR3 region has the DNA TGTGCCAGTAGTATGAGGGGGGGCGAGCAGTACTTC. It translates to CASSMRGGEQYF.

DNA of the CDR3: TGTGCCAGCAGCTCCAGACTAGCGGGGGGACTGACCTACAATGAGCAGTTCTTC. As protein: CASSSRLAGGLTYNEQFF. V is TRBV7-6 and J is TRBJ2-1; 13 bases agree with TRBD2. Germline values: CDR1 SGHVS, CDR2 FNYEAQ. Trimming at V came to 4 bases and at J to 2 bases, leaving 8 bases not matched to a gene. The CDR3 covers 18 residues. The complete variable domain, with remaining parts taken from reference TRBV7-6 and TRBJ2-1, reads GAGVSQSPRYKVTKRGQDVALRCDPISGHVSLYWYRQALGQGPEFLTYFNYEAQQDKSGLPNDRFSAERPEGSISTLTIQRTEQRDSAMYRCASSSRLAGGLTYNEQFFGPGTRLTVL.

CDR3 sequence reads: CASSQGVQVPYNEQFF. As DNA, the CDR3 is TGCGCCAGCAGCCAAGGGGTACAGGTTCCCTACAATGAGCAGTTCTTC. The rearrangement links TRBV4-1 to TRBJ2-1; D may be TRBD1 (5 bases). V was trimmed by 1 base and J by 2 bases, leaving 12 bases between them. This CDR3 has 16 residues. The germline V gene has CDR1 MGHRA and CDR2 YSYEKL.

The rearrangement uses TRBV19 and TRBJ2-2; TRBD2 matches at 9 bases. The trim removed 7 bases at V and 5 bases at J, leaving 17 bases unmatched. Germline V gene lookup returns CDR1 LNHDA and CDR2 SQIVND (reference sequence). This CDR3 contains 18 residues. The CDR3, as DNA: TGTGCCAGTACCACCCTTTATGGGTTAGCGGGAGAAACCGGGGAGCTGTTTTTT. It is translated as CASTTLYGLAGETGELFF.

The V and J genes are TRBV6-4 and TRBJ2-7; 10 positions agree with TRBD2. The CDR3 sequence is 15 residues long. Trimming cost V 5 bases and J 0 bases; bases outside gene matches: 4. In germline, CDR1 is MRHNA, CDR2 SNTAGT. CDR3 bases: TGTGCCAGCAGTCGACTAGCGGGTATCTCCTACGAGCAGTACTTC. The encoded protein is CASSRLAGISYEQYF.

CDR3 region: CATRTELNTEAFF. CDR3 coding DNA: TGTGCCACCAGAACAGAACTGAACACTGAAGCTTTCTTT. The genes are TRBV10-3 and TRBJ1-1; D not resolved. V was clipped by 10 bases and J by 0 bases, with 12 bases between them. CDR1 is ENHRY and CDR2 is SYGVKD in the germline V gene. The CDR3 consists of 13 residues.

The rearrangement links TRBV4-2 to TRBJ2-7, with D unresolved. Germline CDR1 and CDR2: LGHNA and YNFKEQ. V lost 0 bases and J 0 bases, leaving 12 bases between the germline ends. This CDR3 contains 16 residues. The CDR3 DNA sequence: TGTGCCAGCAGCCAAGATCTGATTGGTAGCTCCTACGAGCAGTACTTC. Protein sequence: CASSQDLIGSSYEQYF.

The rearrangement joins TRBV6-7 to TRBJ2-5, with TRBD2 identical over 13 bases. TRBV6-7 falls under the ORF class, with uncertain function. The junction had 4 bases not matched to a gene; V was cut back by 5 bases and J by 1 base. This CDR3 comprises 16 residues. The CDR3 DNA is TGTGCCAGCAGTCCCAGACTAGCGGGAGGCCAAGAGACCCAGTACTTC. Translating gives CASSPRLAGGQETQYF.

The chain is built from TRBV5-1 and TRBJ1-2; 9 bases match TRBD1. V gave up 3 bases and J gave up 3 bases; unmatched junction bases: 3. CDR3 length: 14 amino acids. The germline CDR1 and CDR2 sequences are SGHRS and YFSETQ. For the CDR3, the DNA is TGCGCCAGCAGCTGGACAGGGGTTGACTATGGCTACACCTTC. This gives the protein CASSWTGVDYGYTF. Variable domain in full (rest from reference TRBV5-1 and TRBJ1-2): KAGVTQTPRYLIKTRGQQVTLSCSPISGHRSVSWYQQTPGQGLQFLFEYFSETQRNKGNFPGRFSGRQFSNSRSEMNVSTLELGDSALYLCASSWTGVDYGYTFGSGTRLTVV.

According to its frequency, this clone is medium-sized. V and J are TRBV7-9 and TRBJ1-2; D gene uncertain. V shed 0 bases and J shed 8 bases, with 7 bases lying between them. CDR3 length: 12 residues. Looked up from germline, CDR1 is SEHNR and CDR2 is FQNEAQ (reference sequence). CDR3 in amino acids: CASSLAATGYTF. CDR3 coding DNA: TGTGCCAGCAGCTTAGCAGCAACCGGCTACACCTTC.

The rearrangement joins TRBV6-4 to TRBJ2-1; 11 bases are shared with TRBD2. Germline V gene data show CDR1 as MRHNA and CDR2 as SNTAGT. CDR3 length: 14 residues. V lost 6 bases, J lost 6 bases, and 4 bases stayed unmatched. CDR3 sequence reads: CASRPGLAANEQFF. DNA of the CDR3: TGTGCCAGCAGACCGGGACTAGCGGCCAATGAGCAGTTCTTC.